This paragraph covers one T cell receptor beta chain sequence. The primer mix had 60 Vbeta and 13 Jbeta primers. Profiling relied on immunoSEQ multiplex PCR, and the TCRdb table lists in-frame clones only, not all of them. The sample records about 160,000 clones, over 75% being singletons. From germline, CDR1 is GTSNPN and CDR2 SVGIG (reference sequence). The CDR3 loop spans 16 amino acids. V lost 3 bases to trimming and J lost 7 bases, with 21 bases between them. This sample is part of a study of cytomegalovirus exposure and HLA in healthy donors. The specimen was PBMCs. The chain combines TRBV30 with TRBJ1-4; D is ambiguous. The source is a woman under 40 in good health and CMV-seronegative. For the CDR3, the DNA is TGTGCCTGGAGGGATATCCGAGGGTGGGCGAGTGAAAAACTGTTTTTT. Translated: CAWRDIRGWASEKLFF.